These 27 T cell receptor beta chains were all obtained from the same sample, sequenced in a study of blood T cell repertoires in COVID-19. Sequencing used immunoSEQ multiplex PCR; TCRdb keeps in-frame clones, though not all of them. The data hold about 170,000 clones, with 92% observed a single time. The sequencing input was peripheral blood. These TCRs come from a man aged 25 to 40 with COVID-19, enrolled during active disease.

The rearrangement links TRBV2 to TRBJ1-2, with 9 bases fitting TRBD1. V trimming: 1 base; J trimming: 7 bases; junction bases outside the gene matches: 7. This CDR3 is built from 15 residues. Per the germline V gene, CDR1 is SNHLY and CDR2 is FYNNEI. The CDR3 bases are TGTGCCAGCAGTGAAGAGAACAGGGGGCAGGGTGGCTACACCTTC. This codes for CASSEENRGQGGYTF.

The chain uses TRBV5-1 and TRBJ2-3; possibly TRBD2 for D (6 bases). The CDR3 consists of 14 residues. V dropped 7 bases and J dropped 1 base, with 13 bases sitting between them. The V gene's germline CDR1 is SGHRS and CDR2 YFSETQ. CDR3 residues: CASSFGGGTDTQYF. CDR3 in DNA: TGCGCCAGCTCCTTCGGCGGGGGCACAGATACGCAGTATTTT.

The V gene is TRBV24-1, the J gene TRBJ2-2, with D possibly TRBD2 on 6 matching bases. V dropped 9 bases and J dropped 4 bases, with 11 bases sitting between them. Germline CDR1 reads KGHDR; CDR2 reads SFDVKD. There are 13 residues in the CDR3. CDR3 DNA: TGTGCCACCCGGGCAGCGGGCACCGGGGAGCTGTTTTTT. Its protein is CATRAAGTGELFF.

This chain uses TRBV10-3 with TRBJ1-1; 9 positions match TRBD1. J lost 2 bases, V lost 4 bases, and 5 bases had no gene match. Germline CDR1 reads ENHRY; CDR2 reads SYGVKD. The CDR3 spans 15 residues. CDR3 loop: CAISVTDRGNTEAFF. CDR3 nucleotides: TGTGCCATCAGTGTAACGGACAGGGGAAACACTGAAGCTTTCTTT.

V gene TRBV19 combines with J gene TRBJ1-1; D might be TRBD1 (5 bases). The V gene lost 6 bases and the J gene lost 11 bases, with 19 bases spanning the gap. The V gene's germline CDR1 is LNHDA and CDR2 SQIVND (reference sequence). The length of the CDR3 is 13 residues. CDR3 amino acids: CASSKYQDITAFF. The CDR3 DNA follows: TGTGCCAGTAGCAAGTATCAGGACATTACGGCTTTCTTT. The entire variable domain, with the rest obtained from reference TRBV19 and TRBJ1-1, is as follows: DGGITQSPKYLFRKEGQNVTLSCEQNLNHDAMYWYRQDPGQGLRLIYYSQIVNDFQKGDIAEGYSVSREKKESFPLTVTSAQKNPTAFYLCASSKYQDITAFFGQGTRLTVV.

The chain is built from TRBV1 and TRBJ2-7; the DNA was not compared with TRBD2, the D call given in the table. TRBV1 is a pseudogene. This CDR3 is 18 amino acids long. The DNA of the CDR3 is TGCACCAGCAGCCAAAAAGAGGGGAGGCCCTTCGGCTCCTACGAGCAGTACTTC. This sequence encodes CTSSQKEGRPFGSYEQYF.

DNA of the CDR3: TGTGCCTGGAGTCCACGCAGAGTGACTTCTGAAGCTTTCTTT. It translates to CAWSPRRVTSEAFF. The genes are TRBV30 and TRBJ1-1; D gene uncertain. V lost 2 bases and J 6 bases, leaving 16 bases between the germline ends. CDR1 GTSNPN and CDR2 SVGIG come from the germline V gene (reference sequence). The CDR3 has 14 amino acids.

The V and J genes are TRBV27 and TRBJ1-1; D might be TRBD1 (6 bases). This CDR3 has 18 residues. The germline gives CDR1 MNHEY, CDR2 SMNVEV (reference sequence). V lost 5 bases and J lost 0, with 22 bases in between. Here the CDR3 reads CASSPIDRTRAMNTEAFF. The CDR3 nucleotides read TGTGCCAGCAGTCCAATCGACAGGACAAGAGCAATGAACACTGAAGCTTTCTTT.

V usage is TRBV16 and J usage is TRBJ2-3; D might be TRBD1 (6 bases). With 8 bases removed from V and 2 bases from J, the gap between germline ends came to 17 bases. From germline, CDR1 is KGHSY and CDR2 FQNENV. The CDR3 covers 15 residues. The CDR3 DNA reads as TGTGCCAGCGGTCAGACAGGAGAAAACACAGATACGCAGTATTTT. This translates into CASGQTGENTDTQYF.

The rearrangement links TRBV2 to TRBJ1-5; 11 bases map to TRBD1. Germline CDR1 reads SNHLY; CDR2 reads FYNNEI. Trimming took 6 bases from V and 7 from J; bases not matched to a gene: 5. The CDR3 length is 14 residues. The CDR3 spells CASSRTGGGQPQHF. CDR3 bases: TGTGCCAGCAGCAGGACAGGGGGCGGACAGCCCCAGCATTTT.

The chain employs TRBV11-1 and TRBJ2-2; 7 nucleotides match TRBD2. V lost 0 bases and J lost 6; bases outside the gene matches: 1. The CDR3 is made up of 14 amino acids. Per the germline V gene, CDR1 is SGHAT and CDR2 is FQDESV (reference sequence). DNA of the CDR3: TGTGCCAGCAGCTTAGCGGGAGGGCCCGGGGAGCTGTTTTTT. Amino acids: CASSLAGGPGELFF.

V is TRBV2 and J is TRBJ2-2, with 11 bases aligning to TRBD2. Germline V gene sequence: CDR1 SNHLY, CDR2 FYNNEI. The J segment lost 2 bases and the V segment lost 0 bases, leaving 8 bases of the junction unmatched. The CDR3 runs 19 residues. CDR3 sequence: CASSEALRSGRANTGELFF. CDR3 in DNA: TGTGCCAGCAGTGAAGCGCTTCGTAGCGGGAGGGCCAACACCGGGGAGCTGTTTTTT. Full variable domain (outside the CDR3, taken from reference TRBV2 and TRBJ2-2): EPEVTQTPSHQVTQMGQEVILRCVPISNHLYFYWYRQILGQKVEFLVSFYNNEISEKSEIFDDQFSVERPDGSNFTLKIRSTKLEDSAMYFCASSEALRSGRANTGELFFGEGSRLTVL.

The V gene is TRBV11-2, the J gene TRBJ1-4; 7 bases line up with TRBD1. With 3 bases clipped from V and 8 bases from J, the junction kept 6 bases outside the gene matches. This CDR3 spans 14 amino acids. The germline V gene has CDR1 SGHAT and CDR2 FQNNGV. Written as DNA, the CDR3 is TGTGCCAGCAGCTTCGGGAGGGGGCACGAAAAACTGTTTTTT. Protein product: CASSFGRGHEKLFF.

V gene TRBV7-7 combines with J gene TRBJ2-3; 11 bases are shared with TRBD2. Germline values: CDR1 SSHAT, CDR2 FNYEAQ (reference sequence). Unmatched junction bases numbered 3, after V lost 5 bases and J lost 2 bases. CDR3 length: 15 residues. CDR3 sequence reads: CASSRLAGLTDTQYF. As DNA, the CDR3 is TGTGCCAGCAGCCGACTAGCGGGACTCACAGATACGCAGTATTTT.

The rearrangement joins TRBV7-6 to TRBJ2-3, with 9 bases matching TRBD2. Germline CDR1 and CDR2: SGHVS and FNYEAQ. V lost 1 base and J lost 8; bases outside the gene matches: 13. The CDR3 has 17 amino acids. The CDR3 sequence: CASSLGVFAGGLGTQYF. The CDR3, as DNA: TGTGCCAGCAGCTTAGGAGTTTTTGCGGGGGGGCTGGGTACGCAGTATTTT.

The chain is built from TRBV5-1 and TRBJ1-4, with 7 nucleotides matching TRBD1. V shed 3 bases and J 7 bases; nucleotides not matched to a gene: 6. The CDR3 totals 14 residues. Germline V gives CDR1 SGHRS, CDR2 YFSETQ. The DNA of the CDR3 is TGCGCCAGCAGCTCAACAGGGGTGGCTGAAAAACTGTTTTTT. Its translation is CASSSTGVAEKLFF.

This clone was recorded only once. The chain uses TRBV18 and TRBJ2-5, with D possibly matching TRBD1 (6 bases). Trimming pared 6 bases from V and 4 bases from J, leaving 15 bases between. The CDR3 has 14 amino acids. CDR1 and CDR2 from the germline V gene are KGHSH and LQKENI. The CDR3 loop is CASSPTGLAETQYF. DNA for the CDR3: TGTGCCAGCTCTCCTACAGGGCTAGCAGAGACCCAGTACTTC.

The chain couples TRBV3-1 (or the pseudogene TRBV3-2) to TRBJ1-1; 7 bases line up with TRBD1. CDR1 is LGHDT, CDR2 YNNKEL, per germline (reference sequence). J gave up 0 bases and V 4 bases, and 5 bases lay outside the gene matches. The CDR3 is made up of 15 amino acids. DNA of the CDR3: TGTGCCAGCAGCCCCCGGACAGGCTTGAACACTGAAGCTTTCTTT. It translates to CASSPRTGLNTEAFF.

This chain uses TRBV18 with TRBJ2-5, with TRBD1 matching over 8 bases. The V gene end was trimmed by 2 bases and the J gene end by 6 bases; junction bases not matched to a gene: 8. The CDR3 is 15 amino acids. Germline-derived CDR1 and CDR2 are KGHSH and LQKENI. This CDR3 reads CASSPFTDRGKTQYF. The CDR3 DNA sequence: TGTGCCAGCTCACCATTTACTGACAGGGGAAAGACCCAGTACTTC.

In its sample, this clone was seen a few times. The rearrangement joins TRBV4-3 to TRBJ2-5, with D tentatively TRBD1 (7 bases). V was clipped by 0 bases and J by 5 bases, with 16 bases between them. The CDR3 sequence is 16 residues long. Per the germline V gene, CDR1 is LGHNA and CDR2 is YSLEER. The CDR3 protein is CASSQDRTGGGETQYF. CDR3 nucleotide sequence: TGCGCCAGCAGCCAAGATCGGACAGGTGGGGGGGAGACCCAGTACTTC.

This clone was observed a few times. V is TRBV6-2 or TRBV6-3 and J is TRBJ2-5, with 7 bases identical to TRBD2. J was trimmed by 1 base and V by 5 bases; bases with no gene match: 4. The length of the CDR3 is 14 residues. Germline loops: CDR1 MNHEY, CDR2 SVGEGT. CDR3 in DNA: TGTGCCAGCAGTCGTCGGGAGGTCCAAGAGACCCAGTACTTC. Amino acid sequence: CASSRREVQETQYF.

The rearrangement uses TRBV19 and TRBJ1-5, with TRBD1 matching over 7 bases. Germline trimming cut 6 bases from V and 4 bases from J; bases unmatched to any gene: 12. CDR3 length equals 16 residues. Germline V gene data show CDR1 as LNHDA and CDR2 as SQIVND (reference sequence). The CDR3 DNA follows: TGTGCCAGTAGCCCCGCCTCGGGACAGCTTAATCAGCCCCAGCATTTT. This encodes CASSPASGQLNQPQHF.

V usage is TRBV19 and J usage is TRBJ2-7; 8 bases are shared with TRBD2. V was clipped by 2 bases and J by 4 bases; unmatched bases: 1. The CDR3 sequence is 13 residues long. Germline V lookup: CDR1 LNHDA, CDR2 SQIVND (reference sequence). CDR3 sequence: CASSISGSYEQYF. The CDR3 DNA reads TGTGCCAGTAGTATAAGCGGGAGTTACGAGCAGTACTTC.

The chain couples TRBV7-3 to TRBJ2-7, with D possibly being TRBD1 (6 bases). The CDR3 loop spans 15 amino acids. V lost 3 bases and J lost 2, with 14 bases in between. Germline loops: CDR1 SGHTA, CDR2 FQGTGA. CDR3 protein: CASSLGAGPAYEQYF. Written as DNA, the CDR3 is TGTGCCAGCAGCTTGGGGGCAGGGCCTGCCTACGAGCAGTACTTC.

The V call is TRBV25-1, the J call TRBJ2-1; TRBD2 matches 9 bases. Germline lookup yields CDR1 MGHDK and CDR2 SYGVNS. This CDR3 comprises 18 residues. Trimming cost V 5 bases and J 8 bases; bases outside gene matches: 19. CDR3 DNA: TGTGCCAGCAGTTCCTTCGGTGGTACTAGCGGGTCTTGGGATGAGCAGTTCTTC. Translation: CASSSFGGTSGSWDEQFF.

The CDR3 loop is CASSLRAGHGYTF. For the CDR3, the DNA is TGTGCCAGCAGTTTACGGGCAGGGCATGGCTACACCTTC. The gene calls are TRBV27 and TRBJ1-2; D perhaps matches TRBD1 (5 bases). The CDR3 covers 13 residues. The germline V gene encodes CDR1 MNHEY and CDR2 SMNVEV (reference sequence). Trimming took off 2 bases at V and 6 bases at J, with 10 bases between the two ends.

J is TRBJ2-2 and V is TRBV3-1 (or the pseudogene TRBV3-2), with a possible D match to TRBD1 (6 bases). The ends were cut back, 3 bases at V and 1 base at J, with 27 bases in the middle. The CDR3 contains 21 residues. The germline gives CDR1 LGHDT, CDR2 YNNKEL (reference sequence). For the CDR3, the DNA is TGTGCCAGCAGCCAGCCCTTTTATGAGGACAGCGACAGAGAGAACACCGGGGAGCTGTTTTTT. This translates into CASSQPFYEDSDRENTGELFF.